The present entry profiles one TCR beta chain with its context. V was clipped by 1 base and J by 0 bases, with 9 bases between them. The CDR3 contains 15 residues. The germline V gene encodes CDR1 SEHNR and CDR2 FQNEAQ (reference sequence). This sample was included in a study of blood T cell repertoires in COVID-19. Study summary: Whether acute or convalescent, the COVID-19 samples came from the United States, Italy and Spain. T cells, B-cell-depleted T cells, or PBMCs provided the cDNA or gDNA that served as material.

Authors' processing steps: Reference gene primer amplification gave nucleated cell count estimates. Sequencing used immunoSEQ multiplex PCR; TCRdb keeps in-frame clones, though not all of them. V and J calls and clone size are copied from that table; D and trimming were computed from the DNA. Here the sample spans around 62,000 clones, around nine tenths being singletons. This sequence joins TRBV7-9 and TRBJ1-1, with D possibly TRBD1 on 6 matching bases. The sequence came from a woman aged 55-70 years with acute or convalescent COVID-19. Material for sequencing was peripheral blood. The CDR3 DNA reads TGTGCCAGCAGCTTAGTTTCAGGGGTGAACACTGAAGCTTTCTTT. Encoded protein: CASSLVSGVNTEAFF.